This note documents a single TCR beta chain sequence. This sample is drawn from a study of blood T cell repertoires in COVID-19. Repertoires were generated with immunoSEQ multiplex PCR, while TCRdb's copy carries only in-frame clones and drops some. This table has more than 300,000 clones, more than 70% appearing once. Donors of Cohort 3 who recovered were those that had two negative PCRs, clearance, or symptom resolution. This TCR was recovered from a woman aged 18 to 35 who had recovered from COVID-19. The sequencing sample was made of PBMCs or T cells enriched from blood (not recorded which).

The chain's CDR3 is CASSQDDRNYEQYF. DNA of the CDR3: TGCGCCAGCAGCCAAGACGACAGAAACTACGAGCAGTACTTC. The chain carries TRBV4-1 and TRBJ2-7; D perhaps matches TRBD1 (5 bases). Trimming cost V 0 bases and J 3 bases, with 9 bases left between them. Germline V CDR1 and CDR2: MGHRA, YSYEKL. CDR3 length equals 14 residues.